A selection of T cell receptor beta chains follows, all from one sample in a study of blood T cell repertoires in COVID-19. Libraries were prepared by immunoSEQ multiplex PCR; TCRdb keeps only in-frame clonotypes and omits some of them. The data contain 150,000 to 200,000 clones, roughly nine tenths of them seen just once; the ten biggest clones take up about 1.9%. Sequenced sample: peripheral blood. The receptors stem from a man between 18 and 29 years old who had recovered from COVID-19. The conserved cysteine and the conserved F or W are not part of the CDR3 here. D genes are given only for firm matches. Some rows mark clone size as missing; the rest say once, few, many or name a class of expanded clone.

TRBV9 once . ASSVGRMRATETQY
TRBV4-3 . TRBD2 ASSHRAGGGYEQY
TRBV2 . TRBD1 ASSIRTGERNGYT
TRBV12-3/TRBV12-4 . . ASSLGTSYEQY
TRBV9 . TRBD2 ASSVDSGSRYEQF
TRBV6-2/TRBV6-3 . TRBD2 ASSYWTSAYNEQF
TRBV6-5 . . ASSYEPNNSPLH
TRBV9 few TRBD2 ASSPREGEIPYEQY
TRBV4-3 once TRBD1 ASSQKGTGNTEAF
TRBV19 . TRBD1 ASSSGTAVRQPQH
TRBV11-2 once TRBD2 ASSQTSGPYNEQF
TRBV18 . . ASSPRNIASYEQY
TRBV12-3/TRBV12-4 . . ASGLQGEAF
TRBV11-2 . TRBD1 ASSLDVGTGFSPLH
TRBV7-9 . TRBD2 ASSSLGLASTDTQY
TRBV19 . . ASSTPGVMNTEAF
TRBV11-2 . TRBD2 ASSSYPSGRGDTQY
TRBV6-1 . TRBD2 ASSEAAGDYEQF
TRBV9 . TRBD2 ASSVGQRGGTQY
TRBV18 few TRBD1 ASSRAGQDNQPQH
TRBV9 once . ASSVEAGNTEAF
TRBV4-3 . TRBD1 ASSQERTGVGTQY
TRBV7-3 . . ASSLSTDTQY
TRBV27 once TRBD2 ASALGGNVDTQY
TRBV5-5 . . ASSRPDNLLGGTDTQY
TRBV19 few . ASSISNEQF
TRBV4-2 . TRBD1 ASSQDPGTGGSNQPQH
TRBV4-1 . TRBD2 ASSPREGGEQF
TRBV6-2/TRBV6-3 . . ASSYTGSYEQY
TRBV6-5 . TRBD1 ASARDRGRDTQY
TRBV7-2 . . ASSLTGTSYEQY
TRBV28 few TRBD1 ASSIYERGGTETQY
TRBV11-3 . TRBD1 ASILLDRALDQPQH
TRBV5-4 . TRBD1 ASSPRGQWETQY
TRBV9 . . ASSPNVRDTQY
TRBV27 once . ASSLRAGVADTQY
TRBV5-4 . TRBD1 ASTGQGARTQY
TRBV5-6 . . ASSLTGAYTGELF
TRBV10-1 . . ASSVDPRHEQY
TRBV15 . . ATRSGGTLINEQF
TRBV11-2 . . ASSPGPRVWAF
TRBV24-1 . . ATVVWEQY
TRBV6-6 . TRBD2 ASSPPSGNSYEQY
TRBV6-5 once TRBD1 ATVDRATEKLF
TRBV7-2 . TRBD2 ASSLEGTAGGHTDTQY
TRBV15 few . ATSRDSLPVS
TRBV6-5 . . ASSYSAADLREQY
TRBV28 once . ASISAWRENTEAF
TRBV3-1/TRBV3-2 . . ASSQSDSGNTIY
TRBV3-1/TRBV3-2 . TRBD1 ASSPGQGAGYT
TRBV9 . TRBD1 ASSASDRGYNEQF
TRBV6-2/TRBV6-3 . . ASSYSTPYQETQY
TRBV18 . TRBD2 ASSSFSSGSTDTQY
TRBV11-2 . . ASSFGGGTEAF
TRBV7-9 . . ASSLRGSSGNTIY
TRBV4-3 . . ASSQDRVDNYGYT
TRBV15 . . ATSRDMGAGEQF
TRBV7-2 . . ASSLELAGLAETQY
TRBV7-9 . . ASSLGPLQGGQPQH